These 19 T cell receptor beta chains originate from one sample sequenced in a study of radiotherapy plus CTLA-4 blockade in lung cancer (dated by TCRdb to the late 2010s). Receptor libraries were prepared by the immunoSEQ multiplex PCR assay. TCRdb provides this immuneACCESS table in a form limited to in-frame rearrangements. Some clones are lacking; in checked studies, under half of them reflect an unresolved V gene, and why the rest are absent is not known. The sample table lists 45,000 or so clones, 70% to 75% of them with a count of one. The top ten constitute roughly 3.5% of the sample. Sequenced here: peripheral blood, sampled from a patient treated with radiotherapy plus ipilimumab. The receptors here all came from a human donor with non-small cell lung cancer who had a complete response to radiotherapy plus ipilimumab.

V usage is TRBV28 and J usage is TRBJ2-5; weak D call: TRBD2 (6 bases). Germline lookup yields CDR1 MDHEN and CDR2 SYDVKM. The CDR3 is made up of 14 amino acids. V gave up 7 bases and J gave up 1 base, with 13 bases separating them. DNA of the CDR3: TGTGCCAGCAATCGTCGGGAGAGCCAAGAGACCCAGTACTTC. Its protein product is CASNRRESQETQYF.

In regard to this clone: Other nucleotide sequences in the sample specify the same CDR3. This chain uses TRBV5-1 with TRBJ2-4; weak D call: TRBD2 (5 bases). Trimming took off 5 bases at V and 3 bases at J, with 15 bases between the two ends. Germline-derived CDR1 and CDR2 are SGHRS and YFSETQ. The CDR3 covers 15 residues. The CDR3 spells CASSSGGSVKNIQYF. The CDR3 nucleotides read TGCGCCAGCAGTTCTGGAGGTTCGGTCAAAAACATTCAGTACTTC.

The chain joins TRBV7-7 to TRBJ2-7; 7 nucleotides match TRBD1. The CDR3 consists of 13 residues. V lost 0 bases and J lost 6; bases outside the gene matches: 2. Germline V gene sequence: CDR1 SSHAT, CDR2 FNYEAQ (reference sequence). The CDR3 spells CASSLAPGGEQYF. CDR3 nucleotide sequence: TGTGCCAGCAGCTTAGCCCCAGGGGGCGAGCAGTACTTC.

V gene TRBV28 combines with J gene TRBJ2-7, with D unclear. CDR1 is MDHEN and CDR2 is SYDVKM in the germline V gene. This CDR3 contains 14 residues. Trimming took 3 bases from V and 3 from J, leaving 12 bases between them. CDR3 region: CASSFDTVIYEQYF. The CDR3 nucleotides read TGTGCCAGCAGTTTCGACACAGTTATCTACGAGCAGTACTTC.

V is TRBV2 and J is TRBJ1-1; maybe TRBD1 (5 bases). The CDR3 extends over 12 amino acids. V was cut by 6 bases and J by 4 bases, with 9 bases left in between. Germline V gives CDR1 SNHLY, CDR2 FYNNEI. Here the CDR3 DNA reads TGTGCCAGCAGCAGAGACAGCACTGAAGCTTTCTTT. The encoded protein is CASSRDSTEAFF.

The rearrangement joins TRBV7-3 to TRBJ1-4; TRBD1 aligns across 9 bases. This CDR3 is built from 15 residues. CDR1 is SGHTA and CDR2 is FQGTGA in the germline V gene. The ends lost 1 base at V and 7 bases at J; junction bases unmatched: 4. This chain's CDR3 is CASSLRDRAGEKLFF. The CDR3 DNA sequence: TGTGCCAGCAGCTTAAGGGACAGGGCAGGTGAAAAACTGTTTTTT.

This clone was observed a few times. The chain joins TRBV11-2 to TRBJ1-1; D ambiguous. The V end was cut by 5 bases, the J end by 4 bases, with 11 bases between. Germline CDR1 SGHAT, CDR2 FQNNGV. The CDR3 spans 13 residues. The DNA of the CDR3 is TGTGCCAGCAGCATAGGTGTTAGCACTGAAGCTTTCTTT. This sequence encodes CASSIGVSTEAFF.

This clone was counted between two and nine times. The V and J genes are TRBV18 and TRBJ1-3; 11 bases agree with TRBD1. The length of the CDR3 is 22 residues. In germline, CDR1 is KGHSH, CDR2 LQKENI. The V and J ends lost 5 bases and 0 bases, in that order; junction bases with no gene match: 21. The CDR3 loop is CASSSGTGGSAPGEYSGNTIYF. The CDR3 DNA sequence: TGTGCCAGCTCATCCGGGACAGGGGGTAGTGCCCCTGGGGAATACTCTGGAAACACCATATATTTT. The variable domain in full, completed from reference TRBV18 and TRBJ1-3, reads NAGVMQNPRHLVRRRGQEARLRCSPMKGHSHVYWYRQLPEEGLKFMVYLQKENIIDESGMPKERFSAEFPKEGPSILRIQQVVRGDSAAYFCASSSGTGGSAPGEYSGNTIYFGEGSWLTVV.

This CDR3 reads CASSQGANYGYTF. The CDR3 bases are TGTGCCAGCAGCCAAGGAGCTAACTATGGCTACACCTTC. The genes are TRBV14 and TRBJ1-2; D remains ambiguous. The ends were cut back, 1 base at V and 0 bases at J, with 3 bases in the middle. The CDR3 is 13 residues long. Germline V gives CDR1 SGHDN, CDR2 FVKESK.

About this clone: In this CDR3 the conserved last residue, phenylalanine or tryptophan, is missing, so a read error is likely. No DNA is shown, since the ends of the CDR3 on it are uncertain; the CDR3 is the one TCRdb lists. This chain uses TRBV2 with TRBJ2-7; the D call in the table, TRBD1, was not verified against the DNA. Per germline, CDR1 SNHLY and CDR2 FYNNEI. Counting both end residues, the CDR3 totals 11 amino acids. The CDR3 loop is CASSERDRLSL.

The chain employs TRBV19 and TRBJ1-2, with D perhaps matching TRBD1 (5 bases). The CDR3 contains 13 residues. The ends were cut back, 6 bases at V and 0 bases at J, with 8 bases in the middle. CDR1 is LNHDA and CDR2 is SQIVND in the germline V gene (reference sequence). CDR3 in amino acids: CASRPTANYGYTF. The DNA for the CDR3 is TGTGCCAGTAGGCCGACAGCTAACTATGGCTACACCTTC.

This chain connects TRBV5-1 to TRBJ2-3, with a weak D call TRBD1 (6 bases). V lost 4 bases and J lost 1, with 16 bases in between. CDR3 length: 16 amino acids. Germline CDR1 and CDR2: SGHRS and YFSETQ. The CDR3 bases are TGCGCCAGCAGCCTATGGGGCAGGGGCCGCACAGATACGCAGTATTTT. It yields the protein CASSLWGRGRTDTQYF.

V usage is TRBV19 and J usage is TRBJ2-7; D perhaps matches TRBD2 (6 bases). Germline CDR1 reads LNHDA; CDR2 reads SQIVND (reference sequence). The CDR3 runs 15 residues. Trimming took 1 base from V and 0 from J, leaving 10 bases between them. The CDR3 spells CASSIAGESSYEQYF. The CDR3 nucleotides are TGTGCCAGTAGTATAGCGGGGGAAAGCTCCTACGAGCAGTACTTC.

The V call is TRBV7-9, the J call TRBJ2-7, with a possible D match to TRBD2 (6 bases). V lost 5 bases, J lost 6 bases, and 17 bases lay in between. The CDR3 has 14 amino acids. Germline V gene sequence: CDR1 SEHNR, CDR2 FQNEAQ (reference sequence). The CDR3 DNA is TGTGCCAGCAGCGCCGGGGGTAGGGGCGTCGAGCAGTACTTC. Translated: CASSAGGRGVEQYF. The variable domain in full, completed from reference TRBV7-9 and TRBJ2-7, reads DTGVSQNPRHKITKRGQNVTFRCDPISEHNRLYWYRQTLGQGPEFLTYFQNEAQLEKSRLLSDRFSAERPKGSFSTLEIQRTEQGDSAMYLCASSAGGRGVEQYFGPGTRLTVT.

This clone was seen a handful of times. The rearrangement links TRBV5-4 to TRBJ2-7; 10 positions match TRBD2. The germline V gene has CDR1 SGHNT and CDR2 YYREEE (reference sequence). The CDR3 runs to 13 residues. Here the CDR3 DNA reads TGTGCAACACGGAGCGGGAGGGCTCAAGAGCAGTACTTC. This encodes CATRSGRAQEQYF. Drawing the rest from reference TRBV5-4 and TRBJ2-7, the complete variable domain is ETGVTQSPTHLIKTRGQQVTLRCSSQSGHNTVSWYQQALGQGPQFIFQYYREEENGRGNFPPRFSGLQFPNYSSELNVNALELDDSALYLCATRSGRAQEQYFGPGTRLTVT.

The chain has TRBV28 and TRBJ2-1; TRBD2 matches at 10 bases. CDR1 and CDR2 (germline): MDHEN, SYDVKM. Unmatched junction bases numbered 8, after V lost 6 bases and J lost 6 bases. The CDR3 spans 15 residues. The CDR3 DNA reads TGTGCCAGCAGGTCCGCCGGGACTAGCGCCAATGAGCAGTTCTTC. It codes for CASRSAGTSANEQFF.

The chain links TRBV18 to TRBJ2-7; TRBD1 matches at 8 bases. The V gene's germline CDR1 is KGHSH and CDR2 LQKENI. Trimming at V came to 10 bases and at J to 6 bases, leaving 14 bases not matched to a gene. The CDR3 loop spans 14 amino acids. Here the CDR3 DNA reads TGTGCCACCACTCCCCAGGGGGCAGGTCGCGAGCAGTACTTC. This gives the protein CATTPQGAGREQYF. Filled out from reference TRBV18 and TRBJ2-7, the complete variable domain reads NAGVMQNPRHLVRRRGQEARLRCSPMKGHSHVYWYRQLPEEGLKFMVYLQKENIIDESGMPKERFSAEFPKEGPSILRIQQVVRGDSAAYFCATTPQGAGREQYFGPGTRLTVT.

This chain links TRBV7-2 with TRBJ2-7, with D possibly TRBD2 on 6 matching bases. The CDR3 extends over 14 amino acids. CDR1 is SGHTA and CDR2 is FQGNSA in the germline V gene. Deletions cut 6 bases from V and 2 bases from J, with 14 bases between. The CDR3 nucleotides are TGTGCCAGCAGTAACAATGGGAGGACCTACGAGCAGTACTTC. Its protein product is CASSNNGRTYEQYF.

The chain joins TRBV9 to TRBJ2-3; D is possibly TRBD2 (6 bases). Trimming left V 0 bases short and J 4 bases short, with 15 bases between. Per germline, CDR1 SGDLS and CDR2 YYNGEE. The CDR3 contains 16 residues. The CDR3 sequence: CASSVDSGRAPDTQYF. CDR3 nucleotides: TGTGCCAGCAGCGTAGACTCCGGGAGAGCGCCAGATACGCAGTATTTT.